This record covers a single TCR beta chain. This clone has only a few counts. Its antigen is unknown. No base qualities exist here, and no much larger clone lies one base off it. These data are taken from a study of T cell responses to AZD1222 COVID-19 vaccine (dated by TCRdb to the early 2020s). Study-wide context: AZD1222 recipients given second doses at about 4 weeks or at about 12 weeks were pooled, since spike-specific TCR depth and breadth were not found to differ between the two schedules. A total of under 250 trial participants underwent TCR sequencing, of whom about 210 had received two doses of AZD1222 and around 25 had received two doses of the MenACWY control vaccine. Enrollment into the trials was organized by age into subgroups of 18-55, 56-69 and 70-plus years, and those subgroups contained roughly 160, 29 and 62 TCR-sequenced participants, respectively.

From the cysteine up to the phenylalanine, the CDR3 has a length of 15 residues. Only the CDR3 portion is preserved as DNA: 45 bases, with reading frame beginning at the first base. CDR1 is given as MDHEN and CDR2 as SYDVKM, both from the germline V gene. At the junction V is shortened by 4 bases and J by 1 base; bases outside the gene matches: 4. General conclusions and limits of the study: Participants were mostly white British, with more females than males. The authors suggested clonal diversity may have been underestimated. Spike-specific TCR breadth and depth rose significantly after two AZD1222 doses compared with day 0 and with MenACWY recipients. Conclusions about previously exposed vaccinees are limited, since just 5 to 7 AZD1222 recipients were seropositive for SARS-CoV-2 at baseline. Because no day 14 peak-response samples were available, repertoires were characterized only after the peak T cell response. Nearly half of unique spike-specific TCRs reportedly recognized epitopes outside regions mutated in the B.1.351 and B.1.1.7 variants. The 56-69-year group was small, and its depth increase did not reach significance, likely because of low power. Vaccine-associated CD4 TCRs spanned the whole spike protein, with dominant responses in regions 160-218 and 743-854.

The sample's time point, from its label and the paper: baseline before first vaccination. The vaccinee samples were drawn from two UK trials, COV001 and COV002, one of which was a single-blind randomized controlled phase 2/3 trial testing AZD1222 (ChAdOx1 nCoV-19) in healthy adults. Trial participant PBMC samples were collected at day 0 and day 28 after the second dose for TCRbeta chain sequencing. The CDR3 regions of human TCRbeta chains were analyzed by immunosequencing. The original methods were these. Repertoire TCRs were checked for matches against a reference library of SARS-CoV-2-specific TCRs that had been generated using the MIRA antigen-specificity platform. Breadth meant the fraction of unique TCRs that were SARS-CoV-2-associated, whereas depth meant the fraction of total T cells that were SARS-CoV-2-associated. Using the MIRA data, each spike-specific TCR was assigned both to the spike region to which the TCR was reactive and to a CD4 or CD8 class. Log10-transformed breadth and depth values were compared by one-way ANOVA with Sidak's multiple comparisons tests. TCRdb carries this immuneACCESS record with in-frame sequences only. Its versions omit some clonotypes, under half of them owing to an unresolved V gene in the studies checked, with the rest unexplained. The D gene and trimming were derived from the DNA, and the V and J assignments and clone size from that table. The sample profile shows over 85,000 clones; roughly 89% of them were found once. The ten largest clonotypes hold under 8.5% of the sample.

The chain employs TRBV28 and TRBJ2-3; 8 bases in between match TRBD1. The TCR was taken from an adult in good health. The specimen comprised peripheral blood, sampled on day 0 of AZD1222 vaccination. Read as DNA, the sequence is TGTGCCAGCAGTTCAGGGGGCGAAGGCACAGATACGCAGTATTTT. This is translated as CASSSGGEGTDTQYF.